A few counts support the clone carrying this TCR beta chain. As yet, its antigen is unknown. The record originates from a study of beta chain features in type 1 diabetes. Expressed TCRB transcripts were sequenced because the isolated RNA had all been reverse transcribed beforehand. Generated by immunoSEQ multiplex PCR, the TCRdb table keeps only in-frame clones and is missing some. In the table there are under 400,000 clones, approximately 12% of which are singletons. This CDR3 has 14 amino acids. Germline values: CDR1 SGHRS, CDR2 YFSETQ. Trimming left V 0 bases short and J 6 bases short, with 10 bases between. Overall study results and limits: With patients and controls alike, PCR might favor shorter templates to an equal degree. The study found moderately but significantly shorter TCRB CDR3s in all four CD4+ subsets of Type 1 diabetes patients.

This receptor was obtained from a woman between 18 and 29 years old with type 1 diabetes. Source material: naive CD4+ T cells from blood. This sequence joins TRBV5-1 and TRBJ1-5, with a tentative D call TRBD1 (6 bases). Here the CDR3 DNA reads TGCGCCAGCAGCTTGGAGGGGGGGGGTCAGCCCCAGCATTTT. The encoded protein is CASSLEGGGQPQHF.